These 25 T cell receptor beta chains were sequenced from one sample in a study of T cell responses to AZD1222 COVID-19 vaccine. This table comes from immunoSEQ multiplex PCR, and its TCRdb copy is limited to in-frame clones, with some not included. The profile shows roughly 140,000 clones, 70% to 90% of them singletons. This material consisted of peripheral blood, taken on day 0 of AZD1222 vaccination. The receptors here all came from an adult in good health.

This chain uses TRBV28 with TRBJ2-1, with 11 nucleotides matching TRBD2. This CDR3 is built from 14 residues. CDR1 is MDHEN, CDR2 SYDVKM, per germline. V shed 6 bases, J shed 8 bases, and the junction held 6 bases outside the gene matches. This chain's CDR3 is CASRVTSGIDEQFF. The CDR3 region has the DNA TGTGCCAGCAGGGTGACTAGCGGGATAGATGAGCAGTTCTTC.

The rearrangement links TRBV27 to TRBJ1-4; 9 bases agree with TRBD1. The CDR3 totals 14 residues. V was pared by 5 bases and J by 6 bases, with 4 bases of the junction left unmatched. Germline-derived CDR1 and CDR2 are MNHEY and SMNVEV (reference sequence). CDR3 residues: CASSHRGRDEKLFF. The CDR3, as DNA: TGTGCCAGCAGTCACAGGGGGCGGGATGAAAAACTGTTTTTT.

DNA for the CDR3: TGCGCCAGCAGCTTGGCACAGAAACGTAACTATGGCTACACCTTC. Translation gives CASSLAQKRNYGYTF. The chain has TRBV5-1 and TRBJ1-2; D not resolved. Trimming took off 0 bases at V and 1 base at J, with 10 bases between the two ends. Per germline, CDR1 SGHRS and CDR2 YFSETQ. The CDR3 extends over 15 amino acids.

V is TRBV20-1 and J is TRBJ1-2; D is unresolved. There are 10 residues in the CDR3. The germline V and J ends were trimmed by 3 bases and 13 bases, with 12 bases remaining between them. CDR1 DFQATT and CDR2 SNEGSKA come from the germline V gene (reference sequence). The CDR3 DNA is TGCAGTGCTAGCGACTTCGCTCCCACCTTC. The encoded protein is CSASDFAPTF.

This sequence joins TRBV6-2 or TRBV6-3 and TRBJ2-1; no clear D. This CDR3 is built from 12 residues. Looked up from germline, CDR1 is MNHEY and CDR2 is SVGEGT. V was pared by 2 bases and J by 5 bases, with 4 bases between. The CDR3 reads CASSYSHNEQFF. The CDR3 DNA reads TGTGCCAGCAGTTACAGCCACAATGAGCAGTTCTTC.

The genes are TRBV6-5 and TRBJ2-7, with D possibly matching TRBD2 (6 bases). Trimming removed 2 bases at V and 2 bases at J, with 10 bases between. The germline CDR1 and CDR2 sequences are MNHEY and SVGAGI. The CDR3 totals 14 residues. CDR3 coding DNA: TGTGCCAGCAGTTACGCTCGGGGGACCTACGAGCAGTACTTC. It specifies CASSYARGTYEQYF.

This sequence joins TRBV6-1 and TRBJ1-5; possible D gene TRBD1, 6 bases. The CDR3 length is 15 residues. The germline gives CDR1 MNHNS, CDR2 SASEGT. Trimming cost V 3 bases and J 4 bases, with 13 bases left between them. The CDR3 nucleotides are TGTGCCAGCAGTGATCCTGGGGGCAGAAATCAGCCCCAGCATTTT. Its translation: CASSDPGGRNQPQHF.

The J gene is TRBJ1-2, the V gene TRBV5-4; maybe TRBD1 (5 bases). There are 13 residues in the CDR3. CDR1 and CDR2 (germline): SGHNT, YYREEE (reference sequence). V was trimmed by 5 bases and J by 4 bases, leaving 12 bases between them. In nucleotides, the CDR3 is TGTGCCAGCAGTACCGGGACGGCCTATGGCTACACCTTC. It is translated as CASSTGTAYGYTF.

V and J are TRBV2 and TRBJ2-7; TRBD1 is a possible D gene (6 bases). Germline loops: CDR1 SNHLY, CDR2 FYNNEI. Trimming took off 3 bases at V and 1 base at J, with 10 bases between the two ends. The CDR3 is 14 amino acids. The chain's CDR3 is CASSDPGQSYEQYF. The CDR3 DNA reads TGTGCCAGCAGTGATCCCGGACAGTCCTACGAGCAGTACTTC.

CDR3 in amino acids: CASSIESGGYNSPLHF. For the CDR3, the DNA is TGTGCCAGTAGTATCGAATCAGGGGGCTATAATTCACCCCTCCACTTT. This chain links TRBV19 with TRBJ1-6; 7 nucleotides agree with TRBD1. The CDR3 length is 16 residues. V lost 3 bases and J lost 3; bases outside the gene matches: 5. Looked up from germline, CDR1 is LNHDA and CDR2 is SQIVND (reference sequence). Looking up the rest from reference TRBV19 and TRBJ1-6 gives the full variable domain: DGGITQSPKYLFRKEGQNVTLSCEQNLNHDAMYWYRQDPGQGLRLIYYSQIVNDFQKGDIAEGYSVSREKKESFPLTVTSAQKNPTAFYLCASSIESGGYNSPLHFGNGTRLTVT.

This chain uses TRBV30 with TRBJ1-6; 10 bases match TRBD1. With V trimmed by 6 bases and J by 7 bases, 3 bases remained unmatched. CDR3 length: 13 amino acids. Germline V gives CDR1 GTSNPN, CDR2 SVGIG (reference sequence). The CDR3 loop reads CACGDRGNSPLHF. CDR3 bases: TGTGCCTGCGGGGACAGGGGCAATTCACCCCTCCACTTT.

The chain uses TRBV19 and TRBJ1-1, with D possibly TRBD1 on 6 matching bases. Germline V CDR1 and CDR2: LNHDA, SQIVND (reference sequence). V was pared by 6 bases and J by 4 bases, with 12 bases between. The CDR3 is made up of 13 amino acids. The CDR3 is CASRLQGGTEAFF. The CDR3 bases are TGTGCCAGTAGGCTACAGGGTGGCACTGAAGCTTTCTTT.

The gene calls are TRBV7-8 and TRBJ1-1; unclear D gene. Germline values: CDR1 SGHVS, CDR2 FQNEAQ. The germline V and J ends were trimmed by 5 bases and 2 bases, with 12 bases remaining between them. CDR3 length: 14 amino acids. Here the CDR3 DNA reads TGTGCCAGCAGCCTAAGACTGGGAAACACTGAAGCTTTCTTT. This gives the protein CASSLRLGNTEAFF.

This chain uses TRBV5-4 with TRBJ2-5, with a possible D match to TRBD1 (6 bases). Germline V lookup: CDR1 SGHNT, CDR2 YYREEE (reference sequence). CDR3 length: 17 residues. Trimming cost V 4 bases and J 3 bases, with 22 bases left between them. CDR3 amino acids: CASSPGHSLLGEETQYF. In nucleotides, the CDR3 is TGTGCCAGCAGCCCGGGACATTCACTGTTGGGGGAAGAGACCCAGTACTTC.

The chain recombines TRBV30 with TRBJ1-1; D unresolved. Germline V gene sequence: CDR1 GTSNPN, CDR2 SVGIG (reference sequence). The CDR3 is made up of 12 amino acids. V was clipped by 3 bases and J by 0 bases, with 5 bases between them. The CDR3 region is CAWRTVNTEAFF. DNA of the CDR3: TGTGCCTGGAGAACGGTGAACACTGAAGCTTTCTTT.

V and J are TRBV27 and TRBJ2-3; TRBD2 matches 13 bases. CDR1 MNHEY and CDR2 SMNVEV come from the germline V gene (reference sequence). V shed 5 bases, J shed 2 bases, and the junction held 10 bases outside the gene matches. This CDR3 has 18 amino acids. The CDR3 reads CASSLGLAGDYNTDTQYF. CDR3 DNA: TGTGCCAGCAGTCTAGGACTAGCGGGAGATTACAACACAGATACGCAGTATTTT.

The chain couples TRBV6-5 to TRBJ2-7; no clear D. The CDR3 has 10 residues. Germline assignment: CDR1 MNHEY and CDR2 SVGAGI. The CDR3 DNA reads TGTGCAACTGGGACCTACGAGCAGTACTTC. It is translated as CATGTYEQYF.

This clone was seen more than once but under ten times. The CDR3 reads CASSDPGTSGYNEQFF. DNA of the CDR3: TGTGCCAGCAGTGACCCCGGGACTAGCGGCTACAATGAGCAGTTCTTC. V usage is TRBV6-1 and J usage is TRBJ2-1; the match to TRBD2 covers 11 bases. Germline V gene data show CDR1 as MNHNS and CDR2 as SASEGT. Germline trimming cut 3 bases from V and 3 bases from J; bases unmatched to any gene: 4. The CDR3 is 16 amino acids.

In DNA, the CDR3 is TGTGCCAGCAGCTTCGGACAGGGGAATCAGCCCCAGCATTTT. Encoded protein: CASSFGQGNQPQHF. J is TRBJ1-5 and V is TRBV7-9, with 9 bases aligning to TRBD1. This CDR3 is 14 amino acids long. V lost 3 bases to trimming and J lost 4 bases; unmatched junction nucleotides: 1. Looked up from germline, CDR1 is SEHNR and CDR2 is FQNEAQ (reference sequence). The variable domain in full, completed from reference TRBV7-9 and TRBJ1-5, reads DTGVSQNPRHKITKRGQNVTFRCDPISEHNRLYWYRQTLGQGPEFLTYFQNEAQLEKSRLLSDRFSAERPKGSFSTLEIQRTEQGDSAMYLCASSFGQGNQPQHFGDGTRLSIL.

CDR3 in DNA: TGCAGCGTGGCGACAGGGGGCGGCACTGAAGCTTTCTTT. Protein product: CSVATGGGTEAFF. The chain employs TRBV29-1 and TRBJ1-1; the match to TRBD1 covers 10 bases. With 6 bases clipped from V and 4 bases from J, the junction kept 5 bases outside the gene matches. The germline V gene has CDR1 SQVTM and CDR2 ANQGSEA. The CDR3 extends over 13 amino acids.

The rearrangement links TRBV28 to TRBJ1-2, with 12 nucleotides matching TRBD1. Germline CDR1 MDHEN, CDR2 SYDVKM. V trimming: 4 bases; J trimming: 8 bases; junction bases outside the gene matches: 2. CDR3 length equals 13 residues. The CDR3 nucleotides read TGTGCCAGCAGTTCCGGGACAGGGGGCGGCTACACCTTC. Translated, it gives CASSSGTGGGYTF.

The chain carries TRBV6-5 and TRBJ1-1, with TRBD1 as a possible D gene (6 bases). The CDR3 has 15 residues. Germline V lookup: CDR1 MNHEY, CDR2 SVGAGI. Trimming shortened V by 0 bases and J by 0 bases, and 8 bases separated the two germline ends. The CDR3 DNA reads as TGTGCCAGCAGTTACTCCACAGGGATGAACACTGAAGCTTTCTTT. Protein sequence: CASSYSTGMNTEAFF.

The CDR3 is CASGPSGTGLGRAFF. DNA of the CDR3: TGTGCTAGTGGCCCTTCCGGGACAGGCCTGGGTAGGGCTTTCTTT. The V gene is TRBV12-5, the J gene TRBJ1-1, with 8 bases fitting TRBD1. CDR1 and CDR2 from the germline V gene are LGHNT and FRNRAP. J gave up 11 bases and V 6 bases, and 17 bases lay outside the gene matches. This CDR3 region has 15 residues.

The chain is built from TRBV7-3 and TRBJ2-4, with 14 bases aligning to TRBD2. V was clipped by 7 bases and J by 1 base; unmatched bases: 12. The CDR3 sequence is 19 residues long. The germline CDR1 and CDR2 sequences are SGHTA and FQGTGA. The CDR3 region has the DNA TGTGCCAGCAATCCACCGGGACTAGCGGGAGATGGGGCCAAAAACATTCAGTACTTC. Translation gives CASNPPGLAGDGAKNIQYF.

In its sample, this clone was seen a few times. The J gene is TRBJ2-6, the V gene TRBV11-2, with D perhaps given as TRBD1 or TRBD2 (6 bases each). The CDR3 is 16 residues long. Germline values: CDR1 SGHAT, CDR2 FQNNGV. V dropped 1 base and J dropped 3 bases, with 10 bases sitting between them. The DNA of the CDR3 is TGTGCCAGCAGCTTAGGCAGGGGAGGTGGGGCCAACGTCCTGACTTTC. It yields the protein CASSLGRGGGANVLTF.